This is a list of T cell receptor beta chains from one sample in a study of T cell responses to AZD1222 COVID-19 vaccine. The method was immunoSEQ multiplex PCR; TCRdb's version includes in-frame clones alone and lacks a portion of them. Found here are some 150,000 clones, roughly nine tenths of them singletons; the top ten hold about 3%. Sequenced material: peripheral blood, taken on day 0 of AZD1222 vaccination. The source of these receptors is an adult in good health. Each CDR3 is given with its conserved first and last residue. The D gene is left open where the match is weak. For some rows the clone size is stated as once, few or many, or as a class when expanded; others skip it.

TGCGCCAGCAGCCTGAAAGGACCGACAGGGGTCGAGCAGTACTTC | CASSLKGPTGVEQYF | TRBJ2-7 | TRBV4-1 | TRBD1 | - | 15
TGTGCCAGCAGCTTAAGTGGTAATTCACCCCTCCACTTT | CASSLSGNSPLHF | TRBJ1-6 | TRBV11-1 | - | - | 13
TGTGCCAGCAGCCGGACTAGCGGGGCGTTTGAGACCCAGTACTTC | CASSRTSGAFETQYF | TRBJ2-5 | TRBV7-2 | TRBD2 | - | 15
TGTGCCAGCTCACCGCAGGGGGTCGGGGGCCCGAACACTGAAGCTTTCTTT | CASSPQGVGGPNTEAFF | TRBJ1-1 | TRBV18 | TRBD1 | once | 17
TGTGCCAGCAGTACCCAGACCGGGACAGGGTACACCGGGGAGCTGTTTTTT | CASSTQTGTGYTGELFF | TRBJ2-2 | TRBV27 | TRBD1 | - | 17
TGTGCCACCCAAGACAGGGAAACAGATACGCAGTATTTT | CATQDRETDTQYF | TRBJ2-3 | TRBV15 | TRBD1 | - | 13
TGTGCCACCTCCCTGACTAGCGGGGTTAATGAGCAGTTCTTC | CATSLTSGVNEQFF | TRBJ2-1 | TRBV3-1/TRBV3-2 | TRBD2 | - | 14
TGCGCCAGCAGCTTGGGGCCCGGACAGGGAGGTGCAACTAATGAAAAACTGTTTTTT | CASSLGPGQGGATNEKLFF | TRBJ1-4 | TRBV5-1 | TRBD1 | - | 19
TGTGCCAGCATTGGGGCTAGCGGGGCTTACAATGAGCAGTTCTTC | CASIGASGAYNEQFF | TRBJ2-1 | TRBV28 | TRBD2 | few | 15
TGTGCCAGCAGCTTGGTTGGTCAGCCCCAGCATTTT | CASSLVGQPQHF | TRBJ1-5 | TRBV5-5 | - | - | 12
TGTGCCAGTACGGACAGTATAGGGAATGGCTACACCTTC | CASTDSIGNGYTF | TRBJ1-2 | TRBV19 | - | - | 13
TGTGCCAGCAGTTCTAACACCGGGGAGCTGTTTTTT | CASSSNTGELFF | TRBJ2-2 | TRBV28 | - | - | 12
TGTGCCAGCAGCGACAGGGGGAACACTGAAGCTTTCTTT | CASSDRGNTEAFF | TRBJ1-1 | TRBV6-5 | TRBD1 | - | 13
TGTGCCAGCTCACCACAAGGGGACACTGAAGCTTTCTTT | CASSPQGDTEAFF | TRBJ1-1 | TRBV18 | - | - | 13
TGTGCCATCAGTGAGTCGGCTGCAGGGCTGAGGAACACTGAAGCTTTCTTT | CAISESAAGLRNTEAFF | TRBJ1-1 | TRBV10-3 | - | - | 17
TGTGCCAGCAGTCAGCAGGGGAATTCACCCCTCCACTTT | CASSQQGNSPLHF | TRBJ1-6 | TRBV28 | - | - | 13
TGTGCCACCAGTGATTGGGGTGGGGGCGCGAACACCGGGGAGCTGTTTTTT | CATSDWGGGANTGELFF | TRBJ2-2 | TRBV24-1 | - | - | 17
TGTGCCAGCAGTTTGCCCGGTCACGGCCACTCTGGGGCCAACGTCCTGACTTTC | CASSLPGHGHSGANVLTF | TRBJ2-6 | TRBV28 | - | - | 18
TGCGCCAGCAGCCAAGAGCGGCAGACTGGGGTGGCCGGGGAGCTGTTTTTT | CASSQERQTGVAGELFF | TRBJ2-2 | TRBV4-3 | - | - | 17
TGCAGTGCTAGTGCGTCGGGAACTAGCAGCGAGCAGTACTTC | CSASASGTSSEQYF | TRBJ2-7 | TRBV20-1 | - | - | 14
TGTGCCAGCAGCGGACCTGGGACAGCCCTGAACACTGAAGCTTTCTTT | CASSGPGTALNTEAFF | TRBJ1-1 | TRBV9 | TRBD1 | - | 16